Sequencing of this TCR beta chain was carried out in a study of shared clonotypes between healthy human individuals. Study information: CD4 naive cells filled three plates per donor, CD4 memory three, CD8 naive two and CD8 memory one.

Study-wide findings and caveats: Only blood underwent sampling, and tissue repertoires likely differ.

CDR3 length: 17 residues. CDR1 and CDR2 (germline): GTSNPN, SVGIG (reference sequence). With 2 bases removed from V and 2 bases from J, the gap between germline ends came to 18 bases. The table lists this clone with a count of one. Antigen unknown. The assay was immunoSEQ multiplex PCR, and TCRdb's table has in-frame clones only and misses some. The table has roughly 2,300,000 clones, 85% to 95% seen once; the top ten hold roughly 0.34%. J is TRBJ2-2 and V is TRBV30; tentatively, D is TRBD1 or TRBD2 (5 bases each). The specimen was naive CD4+ T cells from PBMCs. Subset defined: CD45RA+ positively selected. This clonotype was obtained from a young man in good health. Some clones in this sample may be carry-over from other donors' samples. The CDR3 here is CAWSSAGTAKNTGELFF. For the CDR3, the DNA is TGTGCCTGGAGTTCCGCCGGGACGGCAAAAAACACCGGGGAGCTGTTTTTT. Looking up the rest from reference TRBV30 and TRBJ2-2 gives the full variable domain: SQTIHQWPATLVQPVGSPLSLECTVEGTSNPNLYWYRQAAGRGLQLLFYSVGIGQISSEVPQNLSASRPQDRQFILSSKKLLLSDSGFYLCAWSSAGTAKNTGELFFGEGSRLTVL.